This entry features one T cell receptor (beta chain) sequence. Its antigen remains unidentified. It has no much larger one-base neighbor in the sample; base qualities were not kept. This specimen belongs to a study of chemoradiotherapy in HPV16-positive cancers (dated by TCRdb to 2021 to 2024). Regarding the study in general: Using functional T-cell assays on cells from two HPV16-positive patients, the researchers defined candidate HPV-specific T-cell clones and common TCR motifs. The study asked whether T-cell immunity to the HPV oncoproteins E6 and E7 changes during chemoradiotherapy and whether this immunity affects survival. The candidate HPV-specific TCRs and motifs were subsequently tracked in TCR repertoires obtained from approximately 86 patients with HPV-related cancers.

Paper-wide results and their limitations: Among HPV16-positive patients, expansion of HPV-responsive T cells during chemoradiotherapy was associated with better recurrence-free survival. Expansion of candidate HPV-specific clones and E7-related TCR motifs was observed in the tumor microenvironment during treatment, whereas no such expansion was observed for non-HPV-specific T cells. The functional definition of HPV-specific T cells was derived from only a couple of HPV16-positive patients, and the survival association was reported for HPV16-positive patients.

The library was made by the immunoSEQ multiplex PCR assay. The table was pulled from immuneACCESS by TCRdb, which kept in-frame rearrangements only. Such tables lose some clones; where checked, under half of the loss comes from unresolved V genes, and the rest has no known cause. This sample comprises about 53,000 clones, 90% of them detected only once. The biggest ten clones account for less than 3.5% of the sample. Repertoires were sampled repeatedly over the course of chemoradiotherapy so that clonal expansion in the tumor microenvironment could be followed. The germline V gene (reference sequence) specifies SEHNR as CDR1 and FQNEAQ as CDR2. The CDR3, from cysteine to phenylalanine, totals 15 residues. The DNA shown is the 45-base CDR3, in frame from base 1. The V and J ends are trimmed by 5 bases and 0 bases, leaving 11 bases between them.

The sequence links TRBV7-9 to TRBJ1-3; the D gene is not confidently resolved. Sequenced material: blood, taken from a patient who underwent chemoradiotherapy. The sequence was collected from a human donor with HPV-associated anogenital cancer. The DNA reads TGTGCCAGCAGCCCAGGAAGCTCCTCTGGAAACACCATATATTTT. Its product reads: CASSPGSSSGNTIYF.